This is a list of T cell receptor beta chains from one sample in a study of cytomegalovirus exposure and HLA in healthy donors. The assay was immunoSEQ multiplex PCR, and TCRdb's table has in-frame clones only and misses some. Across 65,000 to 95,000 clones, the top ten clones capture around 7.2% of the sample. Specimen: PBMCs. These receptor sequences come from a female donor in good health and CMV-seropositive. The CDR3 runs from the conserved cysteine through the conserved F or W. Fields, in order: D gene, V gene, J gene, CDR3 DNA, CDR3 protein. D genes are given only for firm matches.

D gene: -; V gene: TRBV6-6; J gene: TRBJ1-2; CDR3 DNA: TGTGCCAGCAGTTACCAGGGTGTAGACTATGGCTACACCTTC; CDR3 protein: CASSYQGVDYGYTF
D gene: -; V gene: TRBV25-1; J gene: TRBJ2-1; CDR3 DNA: TGTGCCAGCAGTGAAAAACGGGAAACAAGCTCCTACAATGAGCAGTTCTTC; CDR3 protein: CASSEKRETSSYNEQFF
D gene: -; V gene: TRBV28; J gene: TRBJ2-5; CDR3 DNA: TGTGCCAGCAGTTCGACAAATTTCCCAGAGACCCAGTACTTC; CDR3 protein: CASSSTNFPETQYF
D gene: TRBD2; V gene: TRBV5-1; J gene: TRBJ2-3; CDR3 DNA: TGCGCCAGCAGTCGGACTAGCGGGTTCACAGATACGCAGTATTTT; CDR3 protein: CASSRTSGFTDTQYF
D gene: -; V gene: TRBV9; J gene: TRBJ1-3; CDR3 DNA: TGTGCCAGCAGCGTAGGGGGGGGCTCTGGAAACACCATATATTTT; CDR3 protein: CASSVGGGSGNTIYF
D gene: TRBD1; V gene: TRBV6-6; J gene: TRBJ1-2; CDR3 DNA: TGTGCCAGCAGCGATGCGACAGGGGCTAACTATGGCTACACCTTC; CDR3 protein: CASSDATGANYGYTF
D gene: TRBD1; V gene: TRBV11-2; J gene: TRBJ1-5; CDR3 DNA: TGTGCCAGCAGCTTAGGGCCGGACAGGACCCAGCCCCAGCATTTT; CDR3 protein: CASSLGPDRTQPQHF
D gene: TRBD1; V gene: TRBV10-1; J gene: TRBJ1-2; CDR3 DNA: TGCGCCAGCAGTGAGGACAGGGCCCAAGGCCGCTATGGCTACACCTTC; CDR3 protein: CASSEDRAQGRYGYTF
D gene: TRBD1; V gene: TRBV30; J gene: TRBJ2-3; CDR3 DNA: TGTGCCTGGAGTAAACCGGGACAGGGGGTCGGAGATACGCAGTATTTT; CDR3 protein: CAWSKPGQGVGDTQYF
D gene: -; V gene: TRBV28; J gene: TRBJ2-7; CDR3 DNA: TGTGCCAGCAGTTCAGGCGGGACCTCCTCCTACGAGCAGTACTTC; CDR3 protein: CASSSGGTSSYEQYF
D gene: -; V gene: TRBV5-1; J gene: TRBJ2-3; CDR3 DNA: TGCGCCAGCAGCGTGCAGTGGGATACGCAGTATTTT; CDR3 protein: CASSVQWDTQYF
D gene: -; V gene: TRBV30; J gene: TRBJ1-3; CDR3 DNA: TGTGCCTGGAGTCGCGACAGGAGCTCTGGAAACACCATATATTTT; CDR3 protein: CAWSRDRSSGNTIYF
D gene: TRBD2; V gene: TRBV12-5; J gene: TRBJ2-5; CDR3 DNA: TGTGCTAGTGGTTTGTTTGCAGCGGGGGGGCAAGAGACCCAGTACTTC; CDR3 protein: CASGLFAAGGQETQYF